Listed here is a single TCR beta chain. This entry comes from a study of early stage breast cancer tumors. Study at large: Average read coverage per sample was 9 to 10-fold.

Normal breast often needed roughly 100-310 mg of tissue for enough DNA. Produced via immunoSEQ multiplex PCR; TCRdb's table is partial and in-frame only. The sample carries 8,500 to 10,000 clones, about 64% recorded once. Germline values: CDR1 MNHNS, CDR2 SASEGT. The CDR3 consists of 15 residues. Trimming removed 4 bases from V and 0 bases from J; junction bases left unmatched: 6. The origin of this receptor is a person in their sixties or seventies with breast cancer. The chain uses TRBV6-1 and TRBJ2-7, with 7 bases matching TRBD2. Sequencing was carried out using normal breast tissue next to the tumor. Here the CDR3 DNA reads TGTGCCAGCAGTGGGGGACGGACTAGCTCCTACGAGCAGTACTTC. Protein sequence: CASSGGRTSSYEQYF.